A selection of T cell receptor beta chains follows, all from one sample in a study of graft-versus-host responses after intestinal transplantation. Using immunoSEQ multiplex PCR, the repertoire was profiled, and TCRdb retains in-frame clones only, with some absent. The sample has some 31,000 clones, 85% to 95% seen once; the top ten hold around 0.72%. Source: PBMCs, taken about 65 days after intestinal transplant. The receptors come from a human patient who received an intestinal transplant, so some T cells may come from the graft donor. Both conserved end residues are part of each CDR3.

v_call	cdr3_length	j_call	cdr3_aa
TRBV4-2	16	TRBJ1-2	CASSQSRDSEIDGYTF
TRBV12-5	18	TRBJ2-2	CASGLDPPGSLNTGELFF
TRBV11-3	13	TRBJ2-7	CASSLEDSYEQYF
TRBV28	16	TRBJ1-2	CASSLGQGNKNYGYTF
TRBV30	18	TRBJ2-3	CAWSVKSGGDPGTDTQYF
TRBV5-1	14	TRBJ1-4	CASSLFRGNEKLFF
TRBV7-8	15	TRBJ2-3	CASSVWDRREDTQYF
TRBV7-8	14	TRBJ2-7	CASSLEGQSVKQYF
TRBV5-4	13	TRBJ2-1	CASVADTYNEQFF
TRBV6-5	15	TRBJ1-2	CASSHTTGGADGYTF
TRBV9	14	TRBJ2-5	CASSVTHQDRRRYF
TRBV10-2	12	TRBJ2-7	CASSLWGYEQYF
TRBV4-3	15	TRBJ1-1	CASSQGSGREGEAFF
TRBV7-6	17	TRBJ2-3	CASSLALAGGLTDTQYF
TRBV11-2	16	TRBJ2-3	CASEEIGTGVGDTQYF
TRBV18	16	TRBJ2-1	CASSPPQGRSYNEQFF
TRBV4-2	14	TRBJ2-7	CASSQVFLREQQYF
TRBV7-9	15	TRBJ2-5	CASSPVTGPLETQYF
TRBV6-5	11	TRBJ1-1	CASSSNTEAFF
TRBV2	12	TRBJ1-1	CASSHPGPEAFF
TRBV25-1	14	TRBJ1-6	CATEDIGVDSPLHF
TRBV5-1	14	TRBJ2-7	CASSLGHLSYEQYF
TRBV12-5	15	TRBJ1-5	CASGLAGDRNQPQHF
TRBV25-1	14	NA	CASSAIGVSYEQYF
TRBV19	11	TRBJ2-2	CASSRAGELFF
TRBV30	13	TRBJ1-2	CAWSGLFGEGYTF
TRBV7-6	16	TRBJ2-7	CASSLAIWSGDNEQYF
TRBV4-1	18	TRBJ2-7	CASSHMTAGGPGGHEQYF
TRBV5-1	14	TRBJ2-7	CASSFSAGGYEQYF
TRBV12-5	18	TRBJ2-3	CAGGLVTAVDRYTDTQYF
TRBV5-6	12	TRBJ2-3	CASSFGTDTQYF
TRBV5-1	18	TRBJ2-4	CASSLAPSPQGTKNIQYF
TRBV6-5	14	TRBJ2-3	CASSYYSYLDTQYF
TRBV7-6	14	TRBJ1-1	CASSPGTQNFQAFF
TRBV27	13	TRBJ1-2	CASSFGQGYGYTF
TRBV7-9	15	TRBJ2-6	CASSLRQTGANVLTF
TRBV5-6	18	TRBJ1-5	CASSLGFFPGGYNQPQHF
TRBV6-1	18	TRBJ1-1	CASSELGGDESLNTEAFF
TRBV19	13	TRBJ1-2	CASSIWQHYGYTF
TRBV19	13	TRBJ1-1	CASNRGQLTEAFF
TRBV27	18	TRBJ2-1	CASSLLSSGRGSYNEQFF
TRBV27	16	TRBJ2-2	CASSFGGFPGTGELFF
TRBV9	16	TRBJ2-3	CASSVVTSGGTDTQYF
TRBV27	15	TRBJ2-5	CASSLIGLVGETQYF